This entry concerns a single TCR beta chain. Its antigen is not known. The data are from a study of post-analysis software for immune sequencing data. Study findings and constraints: The F measure placed samples prepared in the same batch into strongly shared clusters. Significantly lower normalized Chao1 diversity was seen in multiple sclerosis patients than in controls. The study found TRBV5-6, TRBV5-1 and TRBV20-1 among a few TRBV segments more frequent in patients than controls.

Incorporated into the TCR beta cDNA libraries were unique molecular identifiers, which served to reduce PCR and sequencing biases. Input amounts of roughly 0.9 to 10 million T cells were used. These gave approximately 500,000 cDNA molecules, so each molecule approximated one T cell. TCRdb fed the PCR reads into MiXCR, producing one record per CDR3 protein. The table includes hundreds of thousands of distinct CDR3 sequences, roughly 47% detected once. This CDR3 is 14 amino acids long. Germline lookup yields CDR1 DFQATT and CDR2 SNEGSKA (reference sequence). V lost 5 bases, J lost 5 bases, and 10 bases stayed unmatched.

This clonotype was sampled from a girl aged 10 to 17 with multiple sclerosis. The chain links TRBV20-1 to TRBJ2-7; TRBD2 agrees at 9 bases. Source material: blood. DNA of the CDR3: TGCAGTGCTTCAGGGACTAGCTCTTCCCACGAGCAGTACTTC. Residues: CSASGTSSSHEQYF.